This T cell receptor beta chain appears in the sequencing data of a study of blood T cell repertoires in COVID-19. Whole-study context: The analysed material was cDNA or gDNA that came from T cells, B-cell-depleted T cells, or PBMCs.

Under the authors' procedure: Estimates of nucleated cell counts were drawn from the amplification of reference gene primers. Sequencing was performed with immunoSEQ multiplex PCR; in TCRdb, only in-frame clones are kept and a portion is missing. Clone size and the V and J calls come from that table; the DNA yielded D and trimming. The sample yields more than 90,000 clones, 82% seen once. Trimming stripped 4 bases from V and 1 base from J, with 11 bases between. Germline V gene data show CDR1 as LGHDT and CDR2 as YNNKEL (reference sequence). CDR3 size: 14 residues. The V and J genes are TRBV3-1 (or the pseudogene TRBV3-2) and TRBJ2-7; D perhaps matches TRBD1 (6 bases). The receptor was isolated from an elderly man with acute or convalescent COVID-19. What was sequenced was peripheral blood. The CDR3 protein is CASSPDSDSYEQYF. In DNA form, the CDR3 reads TGTGCCAGCAGCCCGGACAGCGATTCCTACGAGCAGTACTTC.